What follows are 18 T cell receptor beta chains derived from one specimen sequenced in a study of identical twins. TCRdb used MiXCR to reprocess the 5' RACE reads, holding one entry per CDR3 protein. The table lists some 500,000 distinct CDR3 sequences, approximately 10% of them singletons. These same records also appear under a second study, on yellow fever vaccine responses in identical twins.

The sequenced material came from PBMCs. These TCRs come from a woman aged 18-29 years in good health.

This chain joins TRBV20-1 and TRBJ1-2, with 7 bases lining up with TRBD1. The CDR3 consists of 14 residues. V trimming: 6 bases; J trimming: 1 base; junction bases outside the gene matches: 8. Per germline, CDR1 DFQATT and CDR2 SNEGSKA (reference sequence). The CDR3: CSAPRTGVNYGYTF. CDR3 in DNA: TGCAGTGCGCCCCGGACAGGCGTTAACTATGGCTACACCTTC.

This clonotype was recorded many times. V usage is TRBV19 and J usage is TRBJ1-1; TRBD1 might be the D (5 bases). The germline V gene encodes CDR1 LNHDA and CDR2 SQIVND (reference sequence). V was shortened by 6 bases and J by 2 bases, with 16 bases between the two germline ends. The CDR3 covers 15 residues. CDR3 nucleotide sequence: TGTGCCAGTAGCTCCACTTGGGGGTCTAACACTGAAGCTTTCTTT. Its protein is CASSSTWGSNTEAFF.

This clonotype was seen repeatedly, ten times or more. This rearrangement joins TRBV5-5 to TRBJ1-3, with a weak D call TRBD1 (5 bases). The germline CDR1 and CDR2 sequences are SGHKS and YYEKEE (reference sequence). Trimming removed 4 bases from V and 0 bases from J, with 5 bases in between. The CDR3 is made up of 13 amino acids. The CDR3 bases are TGTGCCAGCAGCACAGGCTCTGGAAACACCATATATTTT. It specifies CASSTGSGNTIYF. Full variable domain (outside the CDR3, taken from reference TRBV5-5 and TRBJ1-3): DAGVTQSPTHLIKTRGQQVTLRCSPISGHKSVSWYQQVLGQGPQFIFQYYEKEERGRGNFPDRFSARQFPNYSSELNVNALLLGDSALYLCASSTGSGNTIYFGEGSWLTVV.

This clonotype showed up just a few times. The V and J genes are TRBV28 and TRBJ2-1; D remains unclear. The V and J ends lost 1 base and 0 bases respectively, with 19 bases between them. There are 19 residues in the CDR3. In germline, CDR1 is MDHEN, CDR2 SYDVKM. CDR3 bases: TGTGCCAGCAGTTTATACCTCTCTCAGGTACTTAGCTCCTACAATGAGCAGTTCTTC. Its translation is CASSLYLSQVLSSYNEQFF.

This chain joins TRBV5-1 and TRBJ1-5; TRBD1 matches 7 bases. CDR3 length: 14 amino acids. CDR1 is SGHRS, CDR2 YFSETQ, per germline. J was trimmed by 4 bases and V by 6 bases; bases with no gene match: 7. CDR3 nucleotides: TGCGCCAGCACGCCAGGGGGGGCGAATCAGCCCCAGCATTTT. Protein product: CASTPGGANQPQHF.

In this sample, this clonotype turned up many times. V gene TRBV7-2 combines with J gene TRBJ2-3; 7 bases are shared with TRBD1. V dropped 4 bases and J dropped 5; count of bases not matched to a gene: 9. The CDR3 runs 15 residues. CDR1 and CDR2 from the germline V gene are SGHTA and FQGNSA. The CDR3 sequence is CASSSTGSKQDTQYF. The DNA for the CDR3 is TGTGCCAGCAGCTCGACAGGGTCCAAACAAGATACGCAGTATTTT. Filled out from reference TRBV7-2 and TRBJ2-3, the complete variable domain reads GAGVSQSPSNKVTEKGKDVELRCDPISGHTALYWYRQSLGQGLEFLIYFQGNSAPDKSGLPSDRFSAERTGGSVSTLTIQRTQQEDSAVYLCASSSTGSKQDTQYFGPGTRLTVL.

This clonotype appeared a few times. The chain combines TRBV6-2 or TRBV6-3 with TRBJ2-4; 7 bases map to TRBD2. The CDR3 has 14 amino acids. CDR1 is MNHEY, CDR2 SVGEGT, per germline. The V gene end was trimmed by 5 bases and the J gene end by 7 bases; junction bases not matched to a gene: 8. Here the CDR3 DNA reads TGTGCCAGCAGTGGGAGCGGGACCACGAACATTCAGTACTTC. Encoded protein: CASSGSGTTNIQYF.

This clonotype was seen at least ten times. V usage is TRBV15 and J usage is TRBJ2-5; D remains unclear. Trimming stripped 2 bases from V and 4 bases from J, with 5 bases between. Per the germline V gene, CDR1 is LNHNV and CDR2 is YYDKDF (reference sequence). The CDR3 has 12 amino acids. CDR3 sequence (DNA): TGTGCCACCAGCAGAACCATAGAGACCCAGTACTTC. Encoded protein: CATSRTIETQYF.

This clonotype occurred many times. The chain has TRBV5-1 and TRBJ2-5; 10 positions agree with TRBD2. This CDR3 region has 15 residues. The V gene's germline CDR1 is SGHRS and CDR2 YFSETQ. Germline trimming cut 2 bases from V and 5 bases from J; bases unmatched to any gene: 6. The CDR3 protein is CASSFSGGPEETQYF. The CDR3 DNA is TGCGCCAGCAGCTTTAGCGGGGGGCCGGAGGAGACCCAGTACTTC.

The chain uses TRBV15 and TRBJ2-3; D is uncertain. V was shortened by 5 bases and J by 0 bases, with 15 bases between the two germline ends. CDR1 is LNHNV and CDR2 is YYDKDF in the germline V gene (reference sequence). CDR3 length equals 16 residues. CDR3 sequence: CATSHGRTTSTDTQYF. The CDR3 DNA is TGTGCCACCAGCCACGGACGAACCACGAGCACAGATACGCAGTATTTT.

This clonotype was picked up a small number of times. The chain combines TRBV7-9 with TRBJ2-5; TRBD2 is a possible D gene (5 bases). In germline, CDR1 is SEHNR, CDR2 FQNEAQ (reference sequence). The CDR3 is made up of 15 amino acids. V dropped 5 bases and J dropped 2 bases, with 15 bases sitting between them. The CDR3 DNA is TGTGCCAGCAGCCGCGTCGCAGCGGTACAAGAGACCCAGTACTTC. Amino acid sequence: CASSRVAAVQETQYF.

In its sample, this clonotype was seen many times. The gene calls are TRBV7-9 and TRBJ1-1; perhaps TRBD1 as D (5 bases). Per the germline V gene, CDR1 is SEHNR and CDR2 is FQNEAQ (reference sequence). CDR3 length equals 14 residues. Trimming left V 6 bases short and J 1 base short, with 12 bases between. CDR3 DNA sequence: TGTGCCAGCAGACCATCGACAGCGAACACTGAAGCTTTCTTT. Amino acids: CASRPSTANTEAFF.

This clonotype came up many times. The genes are TRBV29-1 and TRBJ2-6, with 9 bases lining up with TRBD1. The V gene's germline CDR1 is SQVTM and CDR2 ANQGSEA. V lost 5 bases, J lost 0 bases, and 8 bases stayed unmatched. The CDR3 totals 17 residues. The CDR3 sequence is CSVQPGQGSSGANVLTF. DNA for the CDR3: TGCAGCGTTCAACCGGGACAGGGAAGCTCTGGGGCCAACGTCCTGACTTTC.

This clonotype was seen at least ten times. The genes are TRBV12-3 or TRBV12-4 and TRBJ2-1, with 10 bases matching TRBD1. Trimming took 6 bases from V and 3 from J; bases not matched to a gene: 5. The CDR3 has 15 residues. The DNA for the CDR3 is TGTGCCAGCAGCTCCGGGACAGGGGACTACAATGAGCAGTTCTTC. Its protein product is CASSSGTGDYNEQFF.

This clonotype has a handful of counts. The chain uses TRBV5-1 and TRBJ2-1, with D possibly TRBD1 on 9 matching bases. The CDR3 is made up of 20 amino acids. Germline loops: CDR1 SGHRS, CDR2 YFSETQ. V gave up 3 bases and J gave up 3 bases, with 28 bases separating them. The CDR3 region has the DNA TGCGCCAGCAGCTCCTCCGGGACAGGGTCTCTAGCGGGCAGCTACAATGAGCAGTTCTTC. It encodes CASSSSGTGSLAGSYNEQFF.

The sample holds a few counts of this clonotype. The V and J genes are TRBV6-5 and TRBJ2-7; D perhaps matches TRBD1 (6 bases). Per germline, CDR1 MNHEY and CDR2 SVGAGI. The CDR3 extends over 15 amino acids. Between the trimmed V and J ends, which lost 4 bases and 3 bases, there was a span of 16 bases. The CDR3 reads CASSSSGTQLYEQYF. CDR3 sequence (DNA): TGTGCCAGCAGTTCCTCCGGGACACAGCTCTACGAGCAGTACTTC.

The chain couples TRBV2 to TRBJ2-7, with 8 bases that match TRBD2. CDR1 and CDR2 (germline): SNHLY, FYNNEI. This CDR3 is built from 18 residues. Trimming removed 3 bases from V and 2 bases from J; junction bases left unmatched: 15. CDR3 DNA sequence: TGTGCCAGCAGTGACCCCGCCCGACTAGCGTGGTCACCCTACGAGCAGTACTTC. Translation: CASSDPARLAWSPYEQYF.

This clonotype was found many times. The V call is TRBV29-1, the J call TRBJ2-3; 7 nucleotides align to TRBD2. J lost 2 bases, V lost 5 bases, and 10 bases had no gene match. CDR1 and CDR2 (germline): SQVTM, ANQGSEA. The CDR3 sequence is 15 residues long. The chain's CDR3 is CSVSLGLGTTDTQYF. The DNA of the CDR3 is TGCAGCGTTAGTCTCGGACTAGGGACCACAGATACGCAGTATTTT.